This is a list of T cell receptor beta chains from one sample in a study of shared clonotypes between healthy human individuals. Clones were read by immunoSEQ multiplex PCR, and TCRdb kept only the in-frame ones, dropping some. Of 630,000 or so clones in the sample, 95% to 98% are singletons; the top ten hold 0.3%. The sample comprised naive CD8+ T cells sorted from blood. All receptors come from a man aged 30-40 years in good health. The conserved cysteine and the conserved F or W are not part of the CDR3 here. Fields, in order: V gene, D gene, CDR3 length, J gene, CDR3 protein. The D gene is left open where the match is weak.

v_gene: TRBV28
d_gene: NA
len: 12
j_gene: TRBJ2-3
CDR3aa: ASSFGNPTDTQY

v_gene: TRBV9
d_gene: NA
len: 13
j_gene: TRBJ2-7
CDR3aa: ASSVDLVGPYEQY

v_gene: TRBV10-2
d_gene: NA
len: 13
j_gene: TRBJ1-5
CDR3aa: ASSERGRAGQPQH

v_gene: TRBV27
d_gene: NA
len: 12
j_gene: TRBJ1-1
CDR3aa: ASSLSGVGAEAF

v_gene: TRBV29-1
d_gene: NA
len: 8
j_gene: TRBJ2-5
CDR3aa: SVVQETQY

v_gene: TRBV27
d_gene: TRBD1
len: 12
j_gene: TRBJ1-2
CDR3aa: ASRPSGTGYGYT

v_gene: TRBV12-5
d_gene: NA
len: 14
j_gene: TRBJ2-2
CDR3aa: ASAPPGSQNTGELF

v_gene: TRBV12-5
d_gene: NA
len: 15
j_gene: TRBJ2-1
CDR3aa: ASGLARTDPSYNEQF

v_gene: TRBV7-9
d_gene: NA
len: 11
j_gene: TRBJ2-7
CDR3aa: ASSRGHSYEQY

v_gene: TRBV10-1
d_gene: TRBD2
len: 15
j_gene: TRBJ2-1
CDR3aa: ASSESPTMAGGNEQF

v_gene: TRBV9
d_gene: NA
len: 14
j_gene: TRBJ2-1
CDR3aa: ASSVEWSSQDDEQF

v_gene: TRBV7-9
d_gene: NA
len: 13
j_gene: TRBJ2-1
CDR3aa: ASSLASGVYNEQF

v_gene: TRBV27
d_gene: TRBD2
len: 13
j_gene: TRBJ2-1
CDR3aa: ASSLSGGDYNEQF

v_gene: TRBV5-5
d_gene: NA
len: 13
j_gene: TRBJ1-1
CDR3aa: ASSLSTGPNTEAF

v_gene: TRBV7-2
d_gene: NA
len: 15
j_gene: TRBJ2-1
CDR3aa: ASSLGYREYDPDEQF

v_gene: TRBV4-3
d_gene: NA
len: 14
j_gene: TRBJ2-7
CDR3aa: ASSQARTVFSYEQY

v_gene: TRBV5-4
d_gene: NA
len: 11
j_gene: TRBJ2-7
CDR3aa: ASSLLGSREQY